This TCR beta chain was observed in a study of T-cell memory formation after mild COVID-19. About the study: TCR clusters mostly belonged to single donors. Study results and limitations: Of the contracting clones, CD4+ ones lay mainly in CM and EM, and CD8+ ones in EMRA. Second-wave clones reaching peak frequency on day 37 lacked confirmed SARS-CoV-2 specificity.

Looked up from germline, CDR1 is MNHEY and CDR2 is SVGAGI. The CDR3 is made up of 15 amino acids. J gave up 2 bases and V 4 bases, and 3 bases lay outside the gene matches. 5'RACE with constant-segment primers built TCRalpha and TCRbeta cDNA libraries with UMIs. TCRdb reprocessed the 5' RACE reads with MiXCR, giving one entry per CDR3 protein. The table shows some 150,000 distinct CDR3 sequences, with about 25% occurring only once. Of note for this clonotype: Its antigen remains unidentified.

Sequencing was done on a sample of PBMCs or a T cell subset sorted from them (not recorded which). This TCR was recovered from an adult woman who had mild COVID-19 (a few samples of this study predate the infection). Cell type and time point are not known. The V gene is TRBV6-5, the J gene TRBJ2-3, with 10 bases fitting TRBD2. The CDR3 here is CASSLLAGTTDTQYF. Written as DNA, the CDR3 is TGTGCCAGCAGTTTACTAGCGGGGACCACAGATACGCAGTATTTT.